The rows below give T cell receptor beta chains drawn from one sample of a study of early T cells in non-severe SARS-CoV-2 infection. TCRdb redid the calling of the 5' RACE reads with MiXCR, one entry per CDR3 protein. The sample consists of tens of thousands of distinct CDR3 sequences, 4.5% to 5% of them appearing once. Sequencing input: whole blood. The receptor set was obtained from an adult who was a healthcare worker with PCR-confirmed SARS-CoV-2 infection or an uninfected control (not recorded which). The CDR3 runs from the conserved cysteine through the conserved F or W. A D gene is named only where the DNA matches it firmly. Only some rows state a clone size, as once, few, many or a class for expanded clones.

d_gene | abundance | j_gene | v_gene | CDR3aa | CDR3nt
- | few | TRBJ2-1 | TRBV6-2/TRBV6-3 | CASSYGQDLYNEQFF | TGTGCCAGCAGTTACGGTCAGGACCTCTACAATGAGCAGTTCTTC
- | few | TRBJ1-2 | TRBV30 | CAWSVGRVGYTF | TGTGCCTGGAGTGTAGGCAGGGTCGGCTACACCTTC
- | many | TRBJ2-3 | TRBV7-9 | CASSPPWRQSTDTQYF | TGTGCCAGCAGCCCTCCCTGGAGACAGAGCACAGATACGCAGTATTTT
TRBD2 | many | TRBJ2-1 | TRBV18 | CASRQSGGEYNEQFF | TGTGCCAGCCGTCAAAGCGGGGGGGAATACAATGAGCAGTTCTTC
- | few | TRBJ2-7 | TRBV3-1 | CASSPRRLSPEQYF | TGTGCCAGCAGCCCCCGCCGGCTGTCTCCCGAGCAGTACTTC
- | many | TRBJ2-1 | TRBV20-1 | CSASRPPVSEQFF | TGCAGTGCTAGTCGGCCCCCGGTTAGTGAGCAGTTCTTC
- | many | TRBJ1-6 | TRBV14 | CASSRGGSYNSPLHF | TGTGCCAGCAGCCGGGGCGGATCCTATAATTCACCCCTCCACTTT
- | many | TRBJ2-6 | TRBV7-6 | CASSFQGSSGANVLTF | TGTGCCAGCAGCTTTCAGGGTTCCTCTGGGGCCAACGTCCTGACTTTC
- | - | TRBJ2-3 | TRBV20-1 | CSASLQGGATDTQYF | TGCAGTGCTAGCCTTCAGGGGGGGGCCACAGATACGCAGTATTTT
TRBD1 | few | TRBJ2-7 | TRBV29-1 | CSVYKGQPYEQYF | TGCAGCGTCTACAAGGGACAGCCCTACGAGCAGTACTTC
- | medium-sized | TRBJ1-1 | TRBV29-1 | CSVDPRGQEVAFF | TGCAGCGTTGATCCGAGAGGGCAGGAGGTAGCTTTCTTT
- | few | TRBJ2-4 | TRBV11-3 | CASSLGQGAKNIQYF | TGTGCCAGCAGCTTAGGGCAGGGAGCCAAAAACATTCAGTACTTC
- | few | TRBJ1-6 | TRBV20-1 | CSARGSGDSPLHF | TGCAGTGCTAGGGGATCTGGGGATTCACCCCTCCACTTT
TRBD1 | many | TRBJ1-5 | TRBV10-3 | CAIRAGTGDGHNQPQHF | TGTGCCATCAGGGCCGGGACAGGGGACGGACATAATCAGCCCCAGCATTTT
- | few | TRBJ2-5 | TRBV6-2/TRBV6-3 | CASSQGVAYQETQYF | TGTGCCAGCAGCCAAGGGGTCGCTTACCAAGAGACCCAGTACTTC
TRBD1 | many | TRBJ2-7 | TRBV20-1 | CSATHGSGQGGEQYF | TGCAGTGCGACGCACGGCTCGGGACAGGGTGGCGAGCAGTACTTC
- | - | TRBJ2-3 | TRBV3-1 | CASRGRDTLTDTQYF | TGTGCCAGCAGGGGACGGGACACTCTCACAGATACGCAGTATTTT
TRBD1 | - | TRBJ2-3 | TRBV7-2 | CASSLGLDRGRDTQYF | TGTGCCAGCAGCTTAGGACTCGACAGGGGCAGAGATACGCAGTATTTT
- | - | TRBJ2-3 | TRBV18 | CASSSYIAGEGGGTQYF | TGTGCCAGCTCATCTTATATCGCGGGTGAAGGCGGCGGTACGCAGTATTTT
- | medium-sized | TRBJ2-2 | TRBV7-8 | CASSLSDMRGGELFF | TGTGCCAGCAGCCTCTCGGACATGAGGGGCGGGGAGCTGTTTTTT
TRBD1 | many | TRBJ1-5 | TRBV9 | CASSKGQGSHQPQHF | TGTGCCAGCAGTAAGGGACAGGGGTCCCATCAGCCCCAGCATTTT
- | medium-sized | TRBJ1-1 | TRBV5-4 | CASSFRGGHTEAFF | TGTGCCAGCAGCTTCAGGGGAGGCCACACTGAAGCTTTCTTT
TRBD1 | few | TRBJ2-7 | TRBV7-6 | CASSANRGQNEQYF | TGTGCCAGCAGCGCCAACAGGGGGCAAAACGAGCAGTACTTC
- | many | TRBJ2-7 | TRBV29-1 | CSVELGGQSSYEQYF | TGCAGCGTTGAATTGGGGGGGCAAAGCTCCTACGAGCAGTACTTC
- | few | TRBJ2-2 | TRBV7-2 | CASSPSSRGNTGELFF | TGTGCCAGCAGCCCTTCGAGCAGGGGGAACACCGGGGAGCTGTTTTTT
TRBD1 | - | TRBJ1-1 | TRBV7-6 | CASSQAGDRGTEAFF | TGTGCCAGCAGCCAAGCGGGGGACAGGGGCACTGAAGCTTTCTTT
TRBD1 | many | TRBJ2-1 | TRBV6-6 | CASTRRGQGENEQFF | TGTGCCAGCACTCGACGGGGACAGGGAGAGAATGAGCAGTTCTTC
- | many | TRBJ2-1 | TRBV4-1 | CASSRRRGAGDEQFF | TGCGCCAGCAGCCGAAGACGGGGGGCCGGGGATGAGCAGTTCTTC
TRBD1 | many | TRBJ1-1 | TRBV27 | CASSNRQGVLLHTEAFF | TGTGCCAGCAGTAACCGACAGGGGGTTCTCCTGCACACTGAAGCTTTCTTT
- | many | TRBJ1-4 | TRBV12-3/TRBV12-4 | CASSFGGGNEKLFF | TGTGCCAGCAGTTTCGGAGGGGGGAATGAAAAACTGTTTTTT
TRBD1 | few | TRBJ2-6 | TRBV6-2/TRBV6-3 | CASSVLGTGSSGANVLTF | TGTGCCAGCAGTGTACTCGGGACAGGGAGCTCTGGGGCCAACGTCCTGACTTTC
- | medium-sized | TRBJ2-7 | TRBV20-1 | CSARDIQEGYEQYF | TGCAGTGCTAGAGATATACAGGAGGGATACGAGCAGTACTTC
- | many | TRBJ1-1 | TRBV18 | CASSPTTWDNIVNTEAFF | TGTGCCAGCTCACCAACCACCTGGGACAACATCGTGAACACTGAAGCTTTCTTT
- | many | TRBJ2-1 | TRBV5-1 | CASSLLNVEQFF | TGCGCCAGCAGCTTGCTTAACGTCGAGCAGTTCTTC
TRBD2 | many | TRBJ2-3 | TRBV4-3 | CASGRGVDTQYF | TGCGCCAGTGGACGGGGGGTAGATACGCAGTATTTT
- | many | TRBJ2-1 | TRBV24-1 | CATTSPRGGSYNEQFF | TGTGCCACGACTTCCCCCAGGGGTGGCTCCTACAATGAGCAGTTCTTC
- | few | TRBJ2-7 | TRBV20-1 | CSARKGASGFEYF | TGCAGTGCTAGGAAGGGGGCTAGCGGCTTTGAGTACTTC
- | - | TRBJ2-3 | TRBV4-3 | CASSQDETGRVYTQYF | TGCGCCAGCAGCCAAGATGAGACAGGGAGGGTTTATACGCAGTATTTT
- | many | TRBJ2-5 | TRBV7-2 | CASSLIVWASETQYF | TGTGCCAGCAGCTTAATCGTTTGGGCAAGTGAGACCCAGTACTTC
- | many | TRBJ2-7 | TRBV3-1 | CASSHTAYEQYF | TGTGCCAGCAGCCATACAGCCTACGAGCAGTACTTC
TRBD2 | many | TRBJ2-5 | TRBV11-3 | CASSSGLAAETQYF | TGTGCCAGCAGCTCGGGACTAGCGGCGGAGACCCAGTACTTC
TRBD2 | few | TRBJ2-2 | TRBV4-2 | CASSQEHYGGGNTGELFF | TGTGCCAGCAGCCAAGAACATTACGGCGGGGGGAACACCGGGGAGCTGTTTTTT
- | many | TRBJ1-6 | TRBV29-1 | CSVVAGDGSPLHF | TGCAGCGTTGTTGCGGGAGACGGTTCACCCCTCCACTTT
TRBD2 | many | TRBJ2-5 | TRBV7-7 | CASSRSLAGQYGTQYF | TGTGCCAGCAGCCGCTCACTAGCGGGGCAGTACGGGACCCAGTACTTC
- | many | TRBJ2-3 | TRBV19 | CASSIDPGAGGTDTQYF | TGTGCCAGTAGTATAGATCCCGGGGCGGGTGGCACAGATACGCAGTATTTT
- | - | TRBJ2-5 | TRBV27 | CASSLARAGETQYF | TGTGCCAGCAGTTTAGCCAGGGCCGGAGAGACCCAGTACTTC
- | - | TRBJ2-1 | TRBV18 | CASSPNGDNEQFF | TGTGCCAGCTCACCCAACGGGGACAATGAGCAGTTCTTC
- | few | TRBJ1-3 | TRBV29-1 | CSVGRGRSSGNTIYF | TGCAGCGTTGGGAGGGGAAGAAGCTCTGGAAACACCATATATTTT
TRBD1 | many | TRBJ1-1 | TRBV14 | CASRGQGNTEAFF | TGTGCCAGCAGGGGACAGGGGAACACTGAAGCTTTCTTT
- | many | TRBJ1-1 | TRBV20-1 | CSARDVGTTEAFF | TGCAGTGCTAGAGATGTGGGGACCACTGAAGCTTTCTTT
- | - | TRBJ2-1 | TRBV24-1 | CATSDPVVGEQFF | TGTGCCACCAGTGATCCCGTGGTCGGTGAGCAGTTCTTC
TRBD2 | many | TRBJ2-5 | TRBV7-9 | CASSTPLAGGRETQYF | TGTGCCAGCAGCACGCCCCTAGCGGGGGGGAGAGAGACCCAGTACTTC
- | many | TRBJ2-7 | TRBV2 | CASGLSSEQYF | TGTGCCAGCGGACTTTCCTCCGAGCAGTACTTC
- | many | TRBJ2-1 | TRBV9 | CASSQLGVGPYNEQFF | TGTGCCAGCAGCCAACTTGGGGTCGGGCCCTACAATGAGCAGTTCTTC